This TCR beta chain comes out of a study of vaccination effects on CD4 cells after COVID-19 (dated by TCRdb to about 2022). A note on the overall study: To identify antigen-specific CD4+ T cell clonotypes by their expansion, the ViraFEST assay first stimulated PBMC with viral peptide pools and then applied TCR sequencing. Samples were taken from three convalescent patients early (day +14) and late (day +241, +227, +161 respectively) after vaccination. Across the study, the median time from the second dose to post-vaccine sampling was 72 days (range 14 to 241). Each well held fewer than 2.5 million PBMC cultured in IMDM containing about 5.5% human AB serum, 8 to 10 IU/ml IL-2 and gentamicin, along with around 11 ug/ml peptides. The study compared SARS-CoV-2 spike-specific CD4+ TCR repertoires before and after mRNA vaccination in COVID-19 convalescent patients and infection-naive vaccine recipients. Altogether, around ten COVID-19 convalescent patients and several SARS-CoV-2-naive healthy vaccine recipients made up the full study. Cultures from other donors in the study were sequenced with the Oncomine TCR Beta short-read assay on an Illumina iSeq 100. Study-wide findings and limitations: Only a small number of convalescent patients were included, and no early post-infection timepoints were available, which limited the study. Both infection-induced and vaccine-induced clones contracted markedly at late post-vaccination timepoints, which is consistent with waning T cell responses. In convalescent patients, the post-vaccine spike-reactive repertoire was composed mainly of new vaccine-induced clones that were largely distinct from infection-induced clones.

After less than eleven days of culture, CD4+ T cells were isolated with the EasySep CD4+ T cell isolation kit. Convalescent patients had PCR-confirmed SARS-CoV-2 infection between March and December 2020, before Alpha, Beta and Delta variants emerged in the United States. Participants received two doses of either the BNT162b2 or the mRNA-1273 mRNA SARS-CoV-2 vaccine. Half of the culture medium was replaced with fresh IL-2-containing medium on days 3 and 7. Unless noted otherwise, every peptide stimulation condition was grown in triplicate wells. PBMC were separated from whole blood using Ficoll-Paque Plus gradient centrifugation and were then either cryopreserved at -140C or used fresh. The QIAamp micro DNA kit was used to extract genomic DNA from the cultured CD4+ T cells. The germline V gene (reference sequence) yields SEHNR for CDR1 and FQNEAQ for CDR2. V was cut back by 4 bases and J by 0 bases, leaving a gap of 0 bases between them. The CDR3 sequence holds 11 residues, the cysteine and phenylalanine included. Of the read, only the CDR3 DNA is kept; its 33 bases are in frame from base 1.

The method behind the library was the immunoSEQ multiplex PCR assay. TCR beta CDR3 sequencing was performed on DNA from the cultured, isolated CD4+ T cells. From the authors' description of their analysis: The analysis removed non-productive TCR sequences, trimmed reads to the CDR3 region, and retained only CDR3s that were 7 or more amino acids long. Antigen-specific clonotypes were identified using the MANAFEST web app by comparison of expansion in peptide wells against reference cultures. Positive clones required FDR<0.05 expansion versus reference and all other wells, odds ratio above 5, and frequency above 0.1% in two replicate wells. A clonotype was called cross-reactive if it was significantly expanded both in SARS-CoV-2 spike wells and in at least one common cold coronavirus spike condition. CDR3 similarity was assessed by Levenshtein distance using the stringdist R package, and unrooted trees were constructed with ape in R 3.6.1. TCRdb re-hosts the immuneACCESS table, in-frame sequences only. Its copies lack some clones; in the studies checked, an unresolved V gene accounts for under half of them, and the cause for the rest is not known. The D gene and trimming were derived from the DNA, and the V and J assignments and clone size from that table. The sample yields approximately 40,000 clones; over 65% were counted once. The ten largest clones add up to around 3.3% of the sample.

This clone was seen only a few times. Its antigen specificity is not known. No base quality values were provided; no much bigger clone lies one nucleotide off. Other DNA sequences within the sample encode an identical CDR3. The chain is made from TRBV7-9 and TRBJ2-5; confidence is insufficient to name the D gene. The sequenced sample was CD4+ T cells from PBMCs cultured without peptide, obtained after COVID-19 vaccination. This clonotype was sampled from a human donor who had a prior SARS-CoV-2 infection. The DNA sequence is TGTGCCAGCAGCTACCAAGAGACCCAGTACTTC. Translation gives CASSYQETQYF.